These 21 T cell receptor beta chains were sequenced from one sample in a study of T cells in Graves' hyperthyroidism and ophthalmopathy. TCR beta CDR3 region amplification was performed from RNA transcripts. HTBI primers drove first-round RT-PCR of the TCR CDR3. TCRdb processed the multiplex PCR reads anew with MiXCR; each CDR3 protein has one entry. Among fewer than 350,000 distinct CDR3 sequences listed, approximately 13% were seen once. The specimen was blood. All receptors come from a woman between 40 and 50 years old with Graves' hyperthyroidism.

This clonotype was detected a few times. V usage is TRBV6-1 and J usage is TRBJ2-6; no firm D call. The length of the CDR3 is 13 residues. Trimming left V 6 bases short and J 0 bases short, with 3 bases between. Germline values: CDR1 MNHNS, CDR2 SASEGT. DNA for the CDR3: TGTGCCAGCAGGAACTCTGGGGCCAACGTCCTGACTTTC. Translated, it gives CASRNSGANVLTF.

This clonotype was seen many times. The chain links TRBV12-3 or TRBV12-4 to TRBJ2-2; D ambiguous. The CDR3 length is 13 residues. Trimming took 3 bases from V and 3 from J, leaving 5 bases between them. The CDR3 coding sequence is TGTGCCAGCAGTTTTGGGGACACCGGGGAGCTGTTTTTT. Its protein is CASSFGDTGELFF.

The chain recombines TRBV6-4 with TRBJ2-4; 7 nucleotides align to TRBD2. The CDR3 spans 14 residues. Germline CDR1 and CDR2: MRHNA and SNTAGT. Trimming at V came to 2 bases and at J to 6 bases, leaving 4 bases not matched to a gene. CDR3 nucleotide sequence: TGTGCCAGCAGTGACGGGAGGGAGGGAAACATTCAGTACTTC. This encodes CASSDGREGNIQYF.

This clonotype was observed many times. This chain links TRBV2 with TRBJ1-2; no definite D call. The CDR3 totals 15 residues. Germline CDR1 is SNHLY and CDR2 is FYNNEI. Between the trimmed V and J ends, which lost 2 bases and 8 bases, there was a span of 18 bases. The CDR3 here is CASSEFRSATRGYTF. CDR3 nucleotide sequence: TGTGCCAGCAGTGAATTTCGTTCAGCCACTCGCGGCTACACCTTC.

Written as DNA, the CDR3 is TGTGCCAGCAGATATGGGACGGACTCTGGAAACACCATATATTTT. Translation: CASRYGTDSGNTIYF. The rearrangement uses TRBV12-3 or TRBV12-4 and TRBJ1-3, with TRBD1 as a possible D gene (5 bases). This CDR3 region has 15 residues. The V end lost 6 bases, the J end lost 0 bases, and 12 bases lay between the germline ends.

This clonotype occurred many times. The V and J genes are TRBV6-1 and TRBJ2-1; D ambiguous. From germline, CDR1 is MNHNS and CDR2 SASEGT. Trimming pared 8 bases from V and 7 bases from J, leaving 12 bases between. This CDR3 spans 12 amino acids. CDR3 sequence: CASGKNENEQFF. The DNA of the CDR3 is TGTGCCAGCGGCAAAAACGAAAATGAGCAGTTCTTC.

The rearrangement joins TRBV18 to TRBJ2-3, with 7 bases that match TRBD1. This CDR3 is 17 amino acids long. Per the germline V gene, CDR1 is KGHSH and CDR2 is LQKENI. The V segment lost 3 bases and the J segment 1 base; nucleotides outside the gene matches: 10. The CDR3 spells CASSPPKKGQRTDTQYF. The CDR3 DNA reads TGTGCCAGCTCACCCCCGAAAAAGGGACAGCGCACAGATACGCAGTATTTT.

This clonotype has ten or more counts. V and J are TRBV2 and TRBJ1-1; D remains unclear. The V end was cut by 8 bases, the J end by 1 base, with 11 bases between. The CDR3 extends over 13 amino acids. The V gene's germline CDR1 is SNHLY and CDR2 FYNNEI. The chain's CDR3 is CASRTEGNTEAFF. The DNA of the CDR3 is TGTGCCAGCCGAACCGAAGGGAACACTGAAGCTTTCTTT.

This clonotype was observed at least ten times. The rearrangement links TRBV27 to TRBJ1-2, with D unclear. CDR1 is MNHEY, CDR2 SMNVEV, per germline (reference sequence). There are 16 residues in the CDR3. Deletions cut 0 bases from V and 0 bases from J, with 11 bases between. The chain's CDR3 is CASSLSKASANYGYTF. The CDR3 nucleotides read TGTGCCAGCAGTTTATCGAAGGCCTCAGCTAACTATGGCTACACCTTC.

This clonotype has ten or more counts. CDR3 in amino acids: CASSPGPYTGELFF. The CDR3 nucleotides are TGTGCCAGCAGTCCGGGACCTTACACCGGGGAGCTGTTTTTT. The J gene is TRBJ2-2, the V gene TRBV12-3 or TRBV12-4; tentatively, D is TRBD1 or TRBD2 (5 bases each). There are 14 residues in the CDR3. Trimming took 5 bases from V and 3 from J, leaving 10 bases between them.

The chain recombines TRBV5-4 with TRBJ1-2; 10 bases map to TRBD1. Germline loops: CDR1 SGHNT, CDR2 YYREEE (reference sequence). V shed 6 bases and J 4 bases; nucleotides not matched to a gene: 9. This CDR3 is built from 15 residues. As DNA, the CDR3 is TGTGCCAGCATGCGGGACAGGGGATCGGCCTATGGCTACACCTTC. It specifies CASMRDRGSAYGYTF.

This clonotype was seen a few times. The chain joins TRBV25-1 to TRBJ2-1; 8 bases are a match to TRBD2. This CDR3 has 15 amino acids. Germline V gives CDR1 MGHDK, CDR2 SYGVNS. J lost 7 bases, V lost 2 bases, and 7 bases had no gene match. In DNA, the CDR3 is TGTGCCAGCAGTGAAGAAGCGGGAGTAGCTAATGAGCAGTTCTTC. Translation: CASSEEAGVANEQFF.

This clonotype was counted a single time. V is TRBV25-1 and J is TRBJ2-7, with TRBD2 as a possible D gene (5 bases). V was cut by 7 bases and J by 3 bases, with 16 bases left in between. The CDR3 contains 14 residues. CDR1 is MGHDK, CDR2 SYGVNS, per germline. The CDR3 bases are TGTGCCAGCACGGGGTCTAGAGGCAACTACGAGCAGTACTTC. Its translation is CASTGSRGNYEQYF.

This clonotype appeared many times. The chain joins TRBV7-9 to TRBJ1-4; D might be TRBD1 (6 bases). Per germline, CDR1 SEHNR and CDR2 FQNEAQ (reference sequence). V was cut by 1 base and J by 4 bases, with 13 bases left in between. CDR3 length: 16 residues. The CDR3 DNA is TGTGCCAGCAGCTTAGGCCGACAGGCCCTTAATGAAAAACTGTTTTTT. This translates into CASSLGRQALNEKLFF.

The table lists this clonotype with many counts. The rearrangement uses TRBV6-2 or TRBV6-3 and TRBJ2-7; 8 nucleotides align to TRBD2. CDR3 length: 13 residues. Germline V CDR1 and CDR2: MNHEY, SVGEGT. V lost 7 bases and J lost 5; bases outside the gene matches: 7. The CDR3 loop is CASKGLVGHEQYF. CDR3 coding DNA: TGTGCCAGCAAGGGACTAGTTGGCCACGAGCAGTACTTC.

The chain combines TRBV6-2 or TRBV6-3 with TRBJ2-1; TRBD2 matches 7 bases. CDR1 and CDR2 from the germline V gene are MNHEY and SVGEGT. The CDR3 is 18 amino acids. With 7 bases clipped from V and 7 bases from J, the junction kept 22 bases outside the gene matches. Here the CDR3 reads CASTGGVGRETVGNEQFF. CDR3 DNA sequence: TGTGCCAGCACCGGCGGGGTGGGGCGGGAGACCGTAGGGAATGAGCAGTTCTTC.

This chain links TRBV28 with TRBJ1-4; TRBD1 might be the D (5 bases). Germline V CDR1 and CDR2: MDHEN, SYDVKM. The CDR3 runs 14 residues. V was cut by 5 bases and J by 11 bases, with 18 bases left in between. Written as DNA, the CDR3 is TGTGCCAGCAGTGGCGAGTCATGCGGGGACAAACTGTTTTTT. It translates to CASSGESCGDKLFF.

This clonotype was seen ten or more times. The chain recombines TRBV20-1 with TRBJ1-4; possible D gene TRBD1, 5 bases. The length of the CDR3 is 13 residues. CDR1 and CDR2 from the germline V gene are DFQATT and SNEGSKA (reference sequence). Trimming pared 6 bases from V and 3 bases from J, leaving 11 bases between. CDR3 residues: CSAGVRANEKLFF. The CDR3 bases are TGCAGTGCCGGAGTCAGGGCTAATGAAAAACTGTTTTTT.

The table lists this clonotype with many counts. This chain links TRBV20-1 with TRBJ1-2; 8 bases are a match to TRBD1. Germline V lookup: CDR1 DFQATT, CDR2 SNEGSKA (reference sequence). This CDR3 region has 13 residues. Trimming removed 5 bases from V and 2 bases from J; junction bases left unmatched: 4. In DNA form, the CDR3 reads TGCAGTGCTCCAGGGGGCCGAAACTATGGCTACACCTTC. Encoded protein: CSAPGGRNYGYTF.

This clonotype came up many times. In DNA, the CDR3 is TGTGCCATCAGTGAGTACGGGAGCGGAGAGACCCAGTACTTC. It translates to CAISEYGSGETQYF. This chain links TRBV10-3 with TRBJ2-5; D is perhaps TRBD2 (6 bases). V was shortened by 1 base and J by 4 bases, with 10 bases between the two germline ends. This CDR3 is 14 amino acids long. The germline V gene encodes CDR1 ENHRY and CDR2 SYGVKD.

This clonotype was seen a few times. The chain recombines TRBV5-6 with TRBJ1-5; possibly TRBD1 for D (6 bases). Looked up from germline, CDR1 is SGHDT and CDR2 is YYEEEE. The CDR3 runs 15 residues. V was cut by 5 bases and J by 3 bases, with 15 bases left in between. This chain's CDR3 is CASSSKYRVNQPQHF. The CDR3 DNA reads TGTGCCAGCAGTTCTAAATACAGGGTCAATCAGCCCCAGCATTTT.